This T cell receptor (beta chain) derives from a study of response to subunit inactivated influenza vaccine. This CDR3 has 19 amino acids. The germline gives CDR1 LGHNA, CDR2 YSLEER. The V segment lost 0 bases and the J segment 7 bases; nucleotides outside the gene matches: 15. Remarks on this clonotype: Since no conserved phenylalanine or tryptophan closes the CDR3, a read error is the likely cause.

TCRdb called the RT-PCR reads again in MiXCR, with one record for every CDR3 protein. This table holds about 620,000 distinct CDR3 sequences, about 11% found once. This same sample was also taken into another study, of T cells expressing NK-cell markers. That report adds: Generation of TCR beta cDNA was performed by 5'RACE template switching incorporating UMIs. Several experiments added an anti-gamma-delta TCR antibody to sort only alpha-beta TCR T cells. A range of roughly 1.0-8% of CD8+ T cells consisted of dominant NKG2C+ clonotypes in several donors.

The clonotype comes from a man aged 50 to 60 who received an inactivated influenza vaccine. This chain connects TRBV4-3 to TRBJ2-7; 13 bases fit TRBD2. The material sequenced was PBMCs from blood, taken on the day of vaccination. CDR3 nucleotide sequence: TGCGCCAGCAGCCAAGATGCCCTCCAACTAGCGGGAGGGTCCGGGGAGCAGTACTTG. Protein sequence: CASSQDALQLAGGSGEQYL.